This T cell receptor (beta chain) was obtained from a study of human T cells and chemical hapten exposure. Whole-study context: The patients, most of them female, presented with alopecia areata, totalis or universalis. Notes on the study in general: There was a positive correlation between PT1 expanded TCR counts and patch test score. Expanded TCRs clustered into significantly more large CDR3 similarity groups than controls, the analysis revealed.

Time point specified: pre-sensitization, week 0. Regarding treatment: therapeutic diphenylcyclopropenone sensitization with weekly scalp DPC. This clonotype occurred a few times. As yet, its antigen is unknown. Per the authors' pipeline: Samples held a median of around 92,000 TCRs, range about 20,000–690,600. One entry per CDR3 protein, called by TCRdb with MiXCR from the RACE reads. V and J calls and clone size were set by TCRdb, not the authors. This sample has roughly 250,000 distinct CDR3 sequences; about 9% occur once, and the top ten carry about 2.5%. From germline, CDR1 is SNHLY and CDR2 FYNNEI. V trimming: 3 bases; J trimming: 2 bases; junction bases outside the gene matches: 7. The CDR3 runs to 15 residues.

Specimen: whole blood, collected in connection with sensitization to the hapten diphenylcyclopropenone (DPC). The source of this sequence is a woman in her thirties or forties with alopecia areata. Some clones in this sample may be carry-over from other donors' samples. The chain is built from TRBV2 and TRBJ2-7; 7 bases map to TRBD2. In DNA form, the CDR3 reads TGTGCCAGCAGTGATCCGCCTAGCGGTCCCTACGAGCAGTACTTC. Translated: CASSDPPSGPYEQYF. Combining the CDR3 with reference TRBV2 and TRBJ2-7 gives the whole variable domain EPEVTQTPSHQVTQMGQEVILRCVPISNHLYFYWYRQILGQKVEFLVSFYNNEISEKSEIFDDQFSVERPDGSNFTLKIRSTKLEDSAMYFCASSDPPSGPYEQYFGPGTRLTVT.